The entry that follows covers one T cell receptor beta chain sequence. What it recognizes is unknown. The data were taken from a study of spatial heterogeneity in lung cancer. At the level of the study: Detection of beta-chain sequences consistently exceeded that of alpha-chain sequences.

Findings and limits, study-wide: Resection saw ubiquitous expanded tumor TCRs appear in blood more than follow-up did.

Time point indicated: sample taken at primary tumor resection. Without sorting, whole RNA was sequenced from tumor, nontumor lung or frozen PBMC. The CDR3 loop spans 14 amino acids. Each CDR3 protein is one row after TCRdb ran MiXCR on the 5' RACE reads. The sample yields 60,000 to 65,000 distinct CDR3 sequences, around 8.4% seen once. This material consisted of PBMCs, taken at surgery. This TCR was sampled from a female donor with early-stage non-small cell lung cancer. The V gene is TRBV21-1, the J gene TRBJ2-7. TRBV21-1 is marked as a pseudogene. The DNA for the CDR3 is TGTGCCAGCAGCAAAGACGCTGCGTCCTACGAGCAGTACTTC. Its translation: CASSKDAASYEQYF.